A single sample gave rise to the 32 T cell receptor beta chains below, sequenced in a study of blood T cells in healthy people across ages. The use of a sample-barcoded 5' primer and a J-beta primer mix characterized a second PCR of about 7 to 12 cycles. TCRdb used MiXCR to reprocess the 5' RACE reads, holding one entry per CDR3 protein. Of some 1,500,000 distinct CDR3 sequences listed, approximately 43% are singletons. Sequenced material: blood. These receptor sequences come from a woman aged 18-29 years in good health.

This chain links TRBV6-2 or TRBV6-3 with TRBJ1-4; D remains unclear. The CDR3 runs to 14 residues. In germline, CDR1 is MNHEY, CDR2 SVGEGT. Trimming stripped 5 bases from V and 4 bases from J, with 11 bases between. The CDR3 region is CASSPAIDNEKLFF. The CDR3 nucleotides are TGTGCCAGCAGTCCCGCCATCGATAATGAAAAACTGTTTTTT.

Regarding this clonotype: A much larger clone lies one base from this, so it may be a read error. J is TRBJ2-3 and V is TRBV12-3 or TRBV12-4; 8 positions agree with TRBD1. V lost 6 bases and J lost 7; bases outside the gene matches: 9. The CDR3 runs to 14 residues. CDR3: CASRPRQGLNTQYF. The CDR3 nucleotides are TGTGCCAGCAGACCACGACAGGGGTTAAATACGCAGTATTTT.

This clonotype came up a few times. A junction end diverges from the germline sequence, so it may reflect a read error. The chain combines TRBV6-5 with TRBJ2-4; D may correspond to TRBD1 or TRBD2 (5 bases each). The DNA end lines up better with TRBJ2-5; the J call may be wrong. Germline values: CDR1 MNHEY, CDR2 SVGAGI. The CDR3 runs to 13 residues. Here the CDR3 reads CVSSRGVRETQYF. The CDR3 bases are TGTGTCAGCAGTAGAGGGGTTCGGGAGACCCAGTACTTC.

About this clonotype itself: A junction boundary mismatches the germline segment, possibly from a read error. The chain links TRBV12-5 to TRBJ2-1; 8 nucleotides agree with TRBD2. Germline CDR1 reads LGHNT; CDR2 reads FRNRAP. The CDR3 has 13 amino acids. Written as DNA, the CDR3 is TGTGCTGGTGGTTTGGGACTAGTGAATGAGCAGTTCTTC. It encodes CAGGLGLVNEQFF.

This clonotype turned up a few times. The V gene is TRBV3-1, the J gene TRBJ2-1; no reliable D call. From germline, CDR1 is LGHDT and CDR2 YNNKEL (reference sequence). The CDR3 is 13 residues long. Trimming stripped 0 bases from V and 8 bases from J, with 8 bases between. CDR3 sequence reads: CASSQDDGHEQFF. In nucleotides, the CDR3 is TGTGCCAGCAGCCAAGATGACGGGCATGAGCAGTTCTTC.

The J gene is TRBJ2-1, the V gene TRBV12-3 or TRBV12-4, with 8 bases lining up with TRBD1. V lost 7 bases to trimming and J lost 6 bases; unmatched junction nucleotides: 17. CDR3 length: 17 residues. CDR3 residues: CASTRLLGQGQFNEQFF. In nucleotides, the CDR3 is TGTGCCAGCACCCGATTGTTAGGACAGGGTCAATTCAATGAGCAGTTCTTC.

J is TRBJ1-4 and V is TRBV12-3 or TRBV12-4, with no clear D. The CDR3 covers 15 residues. Trimming cost V 5 bases and J 6 bases, with 16 bases left between them. The CDR3 sequence: CASSPTGRTHEKLFF. The CDR3, as DNA: TGTGCCAGCAGTCCTACGGGGAGGACTCATGAAAAACTGTTTTTT.

This clonotype was found once. The CDR3 spells CASSLTPGSSTEAFF. CDR3 coding DNA: TGTGCCAGCAGCTTAACTCCCGGGAGTAGCACTGAAGCTTTCTTT. V usage is TRBV7-3 and J usage is TRBJ1-1; D unresolved. V was trimmed by 0 bases and J by 4 bases, leaving 12 bases between them. The germline gives CDR1 SGHTA, CDR2 FQGTGA. The CDR3 totals 15 residues.

This clonotype turned up a few times. V is TRBV12-3 or TRBV12-4 and J is TRBJ2-7; no clear D. The J call may be faulty, since TRBJ2-5 better matches the DNA end. The CDR3 runs to 11 residues. The CDR3 nucleotides are TGTGCCAGCAGGTATTCGGAGACCCAGTACTTC. Translation: CASRYSETQYF.

The V call is TRBV20-1, the J call TRBJ2-1; D may correspond to TRBD1 or TRBD2 (5 bases each). The CDR3 spans 13 residues. The V gene lost 5 bases and the J gene lost 2 bases, with 10 bases spanning the gap. From germline, CDR1 is DFQATT and CDR2 SNEGSKA (reference sequence). DNA for the CDR3: TGCAGTGCTTCCCGGGACCCCTACAATGAGCAGTTCTTC. Its translation: CSASRDPYNEQFF.

This chain joins TRBV6-6 and TRBJ2-2; weak D call: TRBD2 (5 bases). The CDR3 extends over 17 amino acids. Trimming removed 0 bases from V and 1 base from J, with 12 bases in between. The V gene's germline CDR1 is MNHNY and CDR2 SVGAGI (reference sequence). The CDR3 DNA reads as TGTGCCAGCAGTTACTCGAAACCGGGGAGGAACACCGGGGAGCTGTTTTTT. Translation: CASSYSKPGRNTGELFF.

This clonotype has a handful of counts. The chain couples TRBV6-5 to TRBJ2-3; the match to TRBD2 covers 7 bases. J lost 8 bases, V lost 1 base, and 3 bases had no gene match. This CDR3 is 13 amino acids long. Germline V CDR1 and CDR2: MNHEY, SVGAGI. The CDR3: CASSYWGEGTQYF. CDR3 sequence (DNA): TGTGCCAGCAGTTACTGGGGGGAGGGTACGCAGTATTTT.

The rearrangement links TRBV10-3 to TRBJ2-7, with 8 bases identical to TRBD1. This CDR3 spans 13 amino acids. V was clipped by 7 bases and J by 2 bases; unmatched bases: 4. CDR1 and CDR2 from the germline V gene are ENHRY and SYGVKD. The CDR3, as DNA: TGTGCCATCATGGGGACAGGAACCTACGAGCAGTACTTC. This codes for CAIMGTGTYEQYF.

Concerning this clonotype itself: It may be a read error: a sequence one base away is much more abundant. The chain joins TRBV7-9 to TRBJ2-3; 7 bases line up with TRBD1. Germline-derived CDR1 and CDR2 are SEHNR and FQNEAQ (reference sequence). The CDR3 extends over 13 amino acids. V lost 8 bases, J lost 8 bases, and 10 bases stayed unmatched. CDR3 in amino acids: CASGDRAAGTQYF. The CDR3 nucleotides read TGTGCCAGCGGAGACAGGGCAGCAGGTACGCAGTATTTT.

This clonotype came up a few times. The CDR3 protein is CASSLSGDGQETQYF. The CDR3, as DNA: TGTGCCAGCAGTTTATCGGGGGACGGCCAAGAGACCCAGTACTTC. The chain has TRBV27 and TRBJ2-5; perhaps D is TRBD1 or TRBD2 (5 bases each). CDR3 length: 15 residues. V shed 0 bases and J shed 1 base, with 9 bases lying between them. In germline, CDR1 is MNHEY, CDR2 SMNVEV (reference sequence).

This clonotype was picked up many times. The chain is built from TRBV29-1 and TRBJ2-5; D uncertain. Trimming removed 4 bases at V and 3 bases at J, with 9 bases between. The CDR3 length is 12 residues. Germline V CDR1 and CDR2: SQVTM, ANQGSEA. DNA for the CDR3: TGCAGCGTTGTATTTGGAGAAGAGACCCAGTACTTC. Its translation is CSVVFGEETQYF.

The rearrangement uses TRBV20-1 and TRBJ2-4; TRBD2 matches 8 bases. Germline-derived CDR1 and CDR2 are DFQATT and SNEGSKA (reference sequence). V was clipped by 3 bases and J by 7 bases; unmatched bases: 8. The CDR3 loop spans 14 amino acids. In DNA, the CDR3 is TGCAGTGCTAGGAGGGGGGGCGGGGGGAACATTCAGTACTTC. It translates to CSARRGGGGNIQYF.

The chain combines TRBV7-8 with TRBJ1-1; D is ambiguous. This CDR3 is 14 amino acids long. Germline V gives CDR1 SGHVS, CDR2 FQNEAQ. Trimming cost V 5 bases and J 3 bases, with 13 bases left between them. CDR3 sequence: CASSPHLSDTEAFF. The CDR3, as DNA: TGTGCCAGCAGCCCTCACCTTTCGGACACTGAAGCTTTCTTT.

The V gene is TRBV29-1, the J gene TRBJ2-1; TRBD1 agrees at 9 bases. Germline-derived CDR1 and CDR2 are SQVTM and ANQGSEA. The V and J ends lost 6 bases and 8 bases, in that order; junction bases with no gene match: 11. This CDR3 is 14 amino acids long. CDR3 region: CSVEGQGVRDEQFF. Written as DNA, the CDR3 is TGCAGCGTGGAGGGACAGGGTGTTCGGGATGAGCAGTTCTTC.

There are a few counts of this clonotype. The chain combines TRBV7-2 with TRBJ2-7, with 11 positions matching TRBD2. The CDR3 totals 17 residues. The germline V gene has CDR1 SGHTA and CDR2 FQGNSA. V lost 1 base and J lost 1; bases outside the gene matches: 6. The chain's CDR3 is CASSLVLAGGLSYEQYF. For the CDR3, the DNA is TGTGCCAGCAGCTTAGTCCTAGCGGGGGGACTTTCCTACGAGCAGTACTTC.

The V gene is TRBV25-1, the J gene TRBJ2-2, with 9 bases lining up with TRBD1. With 6 bases clipped from V and 2 bases from J, the junction kept 7 bases outside the gene matches. Germline CDR1 MGHDK, CDR2 SYGVNS. The CDR3 runs to 16 residues. The CDR3 coding sequence is TGTGCCAGCAGCGCCGGGACAGGGCTAAACACCGGGGAGCTGTTTTTT. This gives the protein CASSAGTGLNTGELFF. The complete variable domain, with remaining parts taken from reference TRBV25-1 and TRBJ2-2, reads EADIYQTPRYLVIGTGKKITLECSQTMGHDKMYWYQQDPGMELHLIHYSYGVNSTEKGDLSSESTVSRIRTEHFPLTLESARPSHTSQYLCASSAGTGLNTGELFFGEGSRLTVL.

The J gene is TRBJ2-3, the V gene TRBV25-1; D gene uncertain. The germline V gene has CDR1 MGHDK and CDR2 SYGVNS. The CDR3 is 16 amino acids. Trimming left V 1 base short and J 6 bases short, with 17 bases between. The CDR3 DNA follows: TGTGCCAGCAGTGAATTCAAAGGTCTAATGGCGGATACGCAGTATTTT. Translation: CASSEFKGLMADTQYF. The whole variable domain, remainder taken from reference TRBV25-1 and TRBJ2-3, is EADIYQTPRYLVIGTGKKITLECSQTMGHDKMYWYQQDPGMELHLIHYSYGVNSTEKGDLSSESTVSRIRTEHFPLTLESARPSHTSQYLCASSEFKGLMADTQYFGPGTRLTVL.

This chain joins TRBV7-2 and TRBJ2-5; the D gene could be TRBD1 or TRBD2 (5 bases each). This CDR3 spans 14 amino acids. Germline CDR1 reads SGHTA; CDR2 reads FQGNSA. The V gene lost 2 bases and the J gene lost 11 bases, with 18 bases spanning the gap. The CDR3 nucleotides are TGTGCCAGCAGCTTACAACTGCCGGGGACGGGGCAGTACTTC. Residues: CASSLQLPGTGQYF.

Only a few counts were recorded for this clonotype. The chain is built from TRBV9 and TRBJ1-6; D unresolved. Per germline, CDR1 SGDLS and CDR2 YYNGEE. The CDR3 extends over 16 amino acids. V lost 3 bases and J lost 1, with 11 bases in between. The CDR3: CASSEGLLSYNSPLHF. DNA for the CDR3: TGTGCCAGCAGCGAGGGCCTACTATCCTATAATTCACCCCTCCACTTT.

The sample holds a few counts of this clonotype. One end of the junction fails to match germline, which may point to a read error. The V and J genes are TRBV4-3 and TRBJ2-1; no clear D. The CDR3 sequence is 15 residues long. Germline loops: CDR1 LGHNA, CDR2 YSLEER. As DNA, the CDR3 is TGCGCCAGCAGCCATGAGCTGGGCCGGACGAGTGAGAAGTTCTTC. Amino acids: CASSHELGRTSEKFF.

The chain uses TRBV20-1 and TRBJ1-1; 10 bases fit TRBD1. The CDR3 totals 15 residues. Germline V gene sequence: CDR1 DFQATT, CDR2 SNEGSKA (reference sequence). After removal of 4 bases from V and 1 base from J, the junction contained 6 bases not matched to a gene. The CDR3, as DNA: TGCAGTGCTATCGACAGGGGGCTGGGGAACACTGAAGCTTTCTTT. This translates into CSAIDRGLGNTEAFF.

This rearrangement joins TRBV21-1 to TRBJ1-5. TRBV21-1 is recorded as a pseudogene. This CDR3 has 11 residues. Here the CDR3 reads CAGSPVRPQHF. Here the CDR3 DNA reads TGTGCCGGCAGCCCGGTTCGGCCCCAGCATTTT.

The sample holds one count of this clonotype. The V gene is TRBV20-1, the J gene TRBJ1-2; TRBD1 is a possible D gene (6 bases). The CDR3 is 13 residues long. Per germline, CDR1 DFQATT and CDR2 SNEGSKA (reference sequence). Trimming stripped 1 base from V and 4 bases from J, with 10 bases between. The CDR3 DNA sequence: TGCAGTGCTAGAGCCTCGGGGGCCTATGGCTACACCTTC. Its translation: CSARASGAYGYTF.

The table lists this clonotype with a few counts. The V call is TRBV27, the J call TRBJ1-1; no definite D call. V gave up 3 bases and J gave up 1 base, with 9 bases separating them. The germline gives CDR1 MNHEY, CDR2 SMNVEV (reference sequence). The CDR3 has 14 residues. The CDR3 reads CASSFRAGNTEAFF. For the CDR3, the DNA is TGTGCCAGCAGTTTTAGGGCCGGGAACACTGAAGCTTTCTTT.

A few counts support this clonotype. The chain carries TRBV20-1 and TRBJ2-7; 7 nucleotides align to TRBD1. The germline gives CDR1 DFQATT, CDR2 SNEGSKA (reference sequence). After removal of 5 bases from V and 3 bases from J, the junction contained 4 bases not matched to a gene. This CDR3 has 12 amino acids. The DNA for the CDR3 is TGCAGTGCTGGACAGGAGCGCTACGAGCAGTACTTC. The encoded protein is CSAGQERYEQYF.

This clonotype came up a few times. This rearrangement joins TRBV13 to TRBJ1-2; the D gene is possibly TRBD1 (5 bases). There are 15 residues in the CDR3. Germline assignment: CDR1 PRHDT and CDR2 FYEKMQ (reference sequence). Trimming removed 5 bases from V and 0 bases from J, with 13 bases in between. This chain's CDR3 is CASSAGGLANYGYTF. As DNA, the CDR3 is TGTGCCAGCAGCGCTGGGGGTCTAGCTAACTATGGCTACACCTTC.

The CDR3 here is CSARTGGITQPQHF. CDR3 coding DNA: TGCAGTGCTAGGACAGGGGGTATCACTCAGCCCCAGCATTTT. This rearrangement joins TRBV20-1 to TRBJ1-5, with 9 positions matching TRBD1. Germline CDR1 and CDR2: DFQATT and SNEGSKA (reference sequence). Losses at the gene ends were 3 bases for V and 6 bases for J; bases not matched to a gene: 6. The CDR3 spans 14 residues.